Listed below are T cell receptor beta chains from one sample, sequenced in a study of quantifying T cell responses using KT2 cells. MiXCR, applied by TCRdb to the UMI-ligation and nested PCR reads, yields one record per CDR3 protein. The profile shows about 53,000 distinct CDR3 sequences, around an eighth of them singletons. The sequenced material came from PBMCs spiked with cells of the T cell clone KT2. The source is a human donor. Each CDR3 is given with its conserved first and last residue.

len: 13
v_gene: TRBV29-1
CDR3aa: CSARTSGYNEQFF

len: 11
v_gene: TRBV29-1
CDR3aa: CSVVEYTEAFF

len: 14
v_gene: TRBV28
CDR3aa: CASSLGTGYTEAFF

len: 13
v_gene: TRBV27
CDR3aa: CASRRSESLEQFF

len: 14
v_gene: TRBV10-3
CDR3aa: CAIAPGGPNEKLFF

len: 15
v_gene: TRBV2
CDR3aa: CASRGGTGWADTQYF

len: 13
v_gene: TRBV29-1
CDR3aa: CSGNLGGHNEQFF

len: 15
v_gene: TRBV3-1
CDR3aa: CASSQGAGDLYEQYF

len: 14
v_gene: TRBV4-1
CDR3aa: CASSQATGWTEAFF

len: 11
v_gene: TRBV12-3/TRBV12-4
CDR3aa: CASSFTGEQFF

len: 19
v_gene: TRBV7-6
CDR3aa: CASSPGRARAHSGANVLTF

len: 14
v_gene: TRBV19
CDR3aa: CASSREGFTGELFF

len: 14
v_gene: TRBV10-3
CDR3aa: CAIRLAGETDTQYF

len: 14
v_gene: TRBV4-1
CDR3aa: CASSLTEGETEAFF

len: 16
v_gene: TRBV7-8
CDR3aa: CASSLVGSPLQETQYF

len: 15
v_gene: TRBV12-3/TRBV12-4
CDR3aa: CASSLGQVISYEQYF

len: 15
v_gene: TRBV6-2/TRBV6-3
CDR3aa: CASSIGQSSYNEQFF

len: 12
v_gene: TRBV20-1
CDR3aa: CSAYSNNEKLFF

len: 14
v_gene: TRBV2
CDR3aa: CASSKTGGNQPQHF

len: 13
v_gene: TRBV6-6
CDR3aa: CASSYVGGEKLFF

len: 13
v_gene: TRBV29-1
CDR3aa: CSEGTVSNTEAFF

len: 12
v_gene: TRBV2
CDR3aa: CASSAGVAEQFF

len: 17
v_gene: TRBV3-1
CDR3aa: CASSQGRQGWNTGELFF

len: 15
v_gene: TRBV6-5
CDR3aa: CASSYGDGSYNEQFF

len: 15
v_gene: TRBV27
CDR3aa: CASSSRLVPNIPQYF

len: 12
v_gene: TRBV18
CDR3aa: CASSRQGEGAFF

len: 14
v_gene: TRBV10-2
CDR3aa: CASSEWQGGQPQHF

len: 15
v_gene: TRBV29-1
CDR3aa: CSVEDPGSGANVLTF

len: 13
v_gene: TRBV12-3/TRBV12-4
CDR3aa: CASSFGAYNEQFF

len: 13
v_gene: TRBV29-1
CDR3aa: CSVEGMSYNEQFF

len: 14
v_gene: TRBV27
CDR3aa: CASSLIPPGTEAFF

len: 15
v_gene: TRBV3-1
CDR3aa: CASSPPPGSGNTIYF

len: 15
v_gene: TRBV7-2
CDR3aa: CASSLDRGIAQPQHF

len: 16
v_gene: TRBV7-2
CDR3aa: CASTANPGAGANVLTF

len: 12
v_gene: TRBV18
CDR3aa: CASSRTNEKLFF

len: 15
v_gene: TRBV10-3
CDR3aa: CAIRPGQGNTDTQYF

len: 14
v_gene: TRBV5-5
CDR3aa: CASSRVQGYSPLHF

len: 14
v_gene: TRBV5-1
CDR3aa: CASSHPQTSYEQYF

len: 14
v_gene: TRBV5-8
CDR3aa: CASSFNLATGELFF

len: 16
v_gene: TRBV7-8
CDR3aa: CASSFHEDSSWGELFF

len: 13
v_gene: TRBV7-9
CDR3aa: CASSLGAVSGYTF

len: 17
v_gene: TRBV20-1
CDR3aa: CSAVAGFFSGTNSPLHF

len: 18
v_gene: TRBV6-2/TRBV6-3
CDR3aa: CASSYSPGVAGVVHEQFF

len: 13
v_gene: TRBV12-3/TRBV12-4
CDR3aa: CASRWTVNTEAFF

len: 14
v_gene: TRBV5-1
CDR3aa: CASSLAAGGTEAFF

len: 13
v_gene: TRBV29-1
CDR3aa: CSVGLADYNEQFF

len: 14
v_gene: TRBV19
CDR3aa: CASNNGQGANEQFF

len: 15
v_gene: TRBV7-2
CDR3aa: CASSPSTGANTEAFF

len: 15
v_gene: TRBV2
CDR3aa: CASSRGTTNYNEQFF

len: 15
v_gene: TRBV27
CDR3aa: CASSFGRALADTQYF